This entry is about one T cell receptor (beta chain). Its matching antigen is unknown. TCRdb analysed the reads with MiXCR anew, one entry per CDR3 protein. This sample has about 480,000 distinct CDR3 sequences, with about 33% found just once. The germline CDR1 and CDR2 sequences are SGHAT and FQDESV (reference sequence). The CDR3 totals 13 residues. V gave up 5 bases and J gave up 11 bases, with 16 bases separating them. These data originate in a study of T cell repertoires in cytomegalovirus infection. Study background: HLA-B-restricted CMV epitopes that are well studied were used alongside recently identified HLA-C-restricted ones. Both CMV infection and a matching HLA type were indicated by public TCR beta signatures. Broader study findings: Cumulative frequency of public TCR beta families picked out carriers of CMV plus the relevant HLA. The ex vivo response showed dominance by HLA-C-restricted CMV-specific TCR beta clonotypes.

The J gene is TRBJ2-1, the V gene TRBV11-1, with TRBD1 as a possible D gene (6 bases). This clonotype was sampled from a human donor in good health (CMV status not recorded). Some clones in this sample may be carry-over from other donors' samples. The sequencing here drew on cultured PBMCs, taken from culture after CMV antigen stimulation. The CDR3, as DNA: TGTGCCAGCAGCCCGCGATGGGGGACACAGCAGTTCTTC. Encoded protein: CASSPRWGTQQFF. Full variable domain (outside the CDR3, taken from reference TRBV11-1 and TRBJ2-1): EAEVAQSPRYKITEKSQAVAFWCDPISGHATLYWYRQILGQGPELLVQFQDESVVDDSQLPKDRFSAERLKGVDSTLKIQPAELGDSAMYLCASSPRWGTQQFFGPGTRLTVL.